This record covers a single TCR beta chain. Antigen: not known. This sample was included in a study of cytomegalovirus exposure and HLA in healthy donors. Study-wide points: A later examination showed that TCR association rates differed by HLA locus, with DRB1 most and HLA-C fewest.

PCR employed 60 Vbeta and 13 Jbeta primers. Libraries were prepared by immunoSEQ multiplex PCR; TCRdb keeps only in-frame clonotypes and omits some of them. The profile covers around 150,000 clones, with approximately 64% appearing a single time and less than 3% taken by the ten largest. Material for sequencing was PBMCs. The receptor was isolated from a woman aged 40 to 50 in good health and CMV-seronegative.

Written as DNA, the CDR3 is TGTGCCAGCAGCTTAAGTCCAGTTCCACCCCTCCACTTT. This translates into CASSLSPVPPLHF. This chain uses TRBV7-2 with TRBJ1-6; D is unresolved. The germline V gene encodes CDR1 SGHTA and CDR2 FQGNSA. The V end lost 2 bases, the J end lost 11 bases, and 10 bases lay between the germline ends. CDR3 length: 13 amino acids.